The 25 T cell receptor beta chains in this list originate from one sample, sequenced in a study of cytomegalovirus exposure and HLA in healthy donors. The PCR used 60 Vbeta and 13 Jbeta primers. Sequencing used immunoSEQ multiplex PCR; TCRdb keeps in-frame clones, though not all of them. The top ten hold approximately 2.3% of the sample, which has about 270,000 clones, 72% seen once. The sample consisted of PBMCs. These receptors all stem from a female donor in good health and CMV-seronegative.

This clone was seen only once. This sequence joins TRBV18 and TRBJ2-7; D not resolved. This CDR3 is 14 amino acids long. Deletions cut 6 bases from V and 0 bases from J, with 12 bases between. The germline gives CDR1 KGHSH, CDR2 LQKENI. The CDR3 coding sequence is TGTGCCAGCTCCGCCCTGCAGGACTCCTACGAGCAGTACTTC. Translated, it gives CASSALQDSYEQYF.

J is TRBJ1-1 and V is TRBV6-1, with D uncertain. V gave up 7 bases and J gave up 1 base, with 13 bases separating them. This CDR3 has 14 residues. Per the germline V gene, CDR1 is MNHNS and CDR2 is SASEGT. The CDR3 is CASIERYENTEAFF. CDR3 nucleotide sequence: TGTGCCAGCATCGAGCGGTACGAGAACACTGAAGCTTTCTTT.

The CDR3 sequence: CAWSVTGANQPQHF. The CDR3 DNA is TGTGCCTGGAGTGTAACAGGGGCCAATCAGCCCCAGCATTTT. This chain joins TRBV30 and TRBJ1-5; 7 bases align to TRBD1. The CDR3 spans 14 residues. Germline V gene data show CDR1 as GTSNPN and CDR2 as SVGIG (reference sequence). The trim removed 0 bases at V and 3 bases at J, leaving 2 bases unmatched.

A few counts support this clone. A junction end diverges from the germline sequence, so it may reflect a read error. V usage is TRBV6-1 and J usage is TRBJ2-7, with unresolved D. CDR3 size: 16 residues. Germline V gives CDR1 MNHNS, CDR2 SASEGT. The CDR3 nucleotides read TGTACCAGCAGTGAAGCTTGGGCAGAGAGCTCCTACGAGCAGTACTTC. It translates to CTSSEAWAESSYEQYF.

The chain employs TRBV11-2 and TRBJ2-7, with 10 bases that match TRBD2. The length of the CDR3 is 16 residues. V was pared by 0 bases and J by 6 bases, with 8 bases of the junction left unmatched. Germline loops: CDR1 SGHAT, CDR2 FQNNGV. The CDR3 reads CASSLEIRASGSEQYF. The CDR3 nucleotides read TGTGCCAGCAGCTTAGAAATACGGGCTAGCGGGAGCGAGCAGTACTTC.

The gene calls are TRBV6-5 and TRBJ2-7; 7 nucleotides align to TRBD2. Looked up from germline, CDR1 is MNHEY and CDR2 is SVGAGI. The CDR3 runs to 15 residues. With 9 bases clipped from V and 3 bases from J, the junction kept 14 bases outside the gene matches. The CDR3 region has the DNA TGTGCCAGTTCGTACGCTCGGTCGGGGGGCTACGAGCAGTACTTC. The encoded protein is CASSYARSGGYEQYF.

The chain carries TRBV5-1 and TRBJ2-3, with 8 bases fitting TRBD2. V lost 2 bases and J lost 3; bases outside the gene matches: 5. There are 15 residues in the CDR3. Per germline, CDR1 SGHRS and CDR2 YFSETQ. The CDR3 here is CASSFGRGETDTQYF. CDR3 sequence (DNA): TGCGCCAGCAGCTTTGGGCGGGGGGAAACAGATACGCAGTATTTT.

The J gene is TRBJ2-7, the V gene TRBV28, with D maybe TRBD1 (6 bases). This CDR3 has 14 amino acids. CDR1 is MDHEN and CDR2 is SYDVKM in the germline V gene. The ends were cut back, 6 bases at V and 2 bases at J, with 14 bases in the middle. Written as DNA, the CDR3 is TGTGCCAGCAGGCCGGGACAACTAACCTACGAGCAGTACTTC. This gives the protein CASRPGQLTYEQYF.

This clone was counted only a few times. The chain employs TRBV7-6 and TRBJ2-7, with unresolved D. The CDR3 sequence is 13 residues long. Germline V gene data show CDR1 as SGHVS and CDR2 as FNYEAQ. V lost 0 bases to trimming and J lost 3 bases, with 6 bases between them. DNA for the CDR3: TGTGCCAGCAGCTTAGCCCCAGTCTACGAGCAGTACTTC. Amino acid sequence: CASSLAPVYEQYF.

The rearrangement links TRBV7-6 to TRBJ2-3, with 9 bases aligning to TRBD2. The V segment lost 6 bases and the J segment 2 bases; nucleotides outside the gene matches: 12. The V gene's germline CDR1 is SGHVS and CDR2 FNYEAQ. The CDR3 has 17 amino acids. CDR3: CASRKLTSGSYTDTQYF. In DNA, the CDR3 is TGTGCCAGCAGAAAACTTACTAGCGGGTCCTACACAGATACGCAGTATTTT.

The chain recombines TRBV25-1 with TRBJ2-3; TRBD2 might be the D (6 bases). There are 14 residues in the CDR3. Germline V gene lookup returns CDR1 MGHDK and CDR2 SYGVNS. Trimming took 2 bases from V and 4 from J, leaving 10 bases between them. CDR3 sequence: CASSELAGSDTQYF. Here the CDR3 DNA reads TGTGCCAGCAGTGAACTGGCGGGATCAGATACGCAGTATTTT.

The chain joins TRBV11-2 to TRBJ2-3, with TRBD2 identical over 8 bases. V dropped 3 bases and J dropped 6; count of bases not matched to a gene: 8. This CDR3 has 15 residues. The V gene's germline CDR1 is SGHAT and CDR2 FQNNGV. CDR3: CASSFNAGGIDTQYF. CDR3 in DNA: TGTGCCAGCAGCTTTAACGCGGGAGGTATCGATACGCAGTATTTT.

This clone appeared a single time. This chain links TRBV5-8 with TRBJ2-1; 7 bases match TRBD2. Germline CDR1 is SGHTS and CDR2 is YDEGEE. V lost 2 bases to trimming and J lost 9 bases; unmatched junction nucleotides: 2. This CDR3 region has 12 residues. The CDR3 DNA reads TGTGCCAGCAGCTTCAGCGGGGTTGAGCAGTTCTTC. As protein: CASSFSGVEQFF.

Concerning this clone itself: Relative to the germline gene, one junction end is altered; a read error may explain this. The rearrangement links TRBV5-6 to TRBJ2-7; a possible D gene is TRBD1 (6 bases). Germline V gene data show CDR1 as SGHDT and CDR2 as YYEEEE. This CDR3 has 14 amino acids. CDR3 in amino acids: CASSLARGLNPFVF. In nucleotides, the CDR3 is TGTGCCAGCAGCTTGGCCAGGGGCCTTAACCCTTTCGTCTTC.

This clone was recorded only once. The CDR3 sequence is CASSLVFAVAPHESYEQYF. In DNA form, the CDR3 reads TGTGCCAGCAGCTTAGTGTTTGCGGTGGCACCACATGAGTCCTACGAGCAGTACTTC. The gene calls are TRBV7-8 and TRBJ2-7, with D unclear. V was clipped by 1 base and J by 1 base, with 23 bases between them. Germline CDR1 and CDR2: SGHVS and FQNEAQ. The length of the CDR3 is 19 residues.

The chain has TRBV6-5 and TRBJ2-7; 7 bases agree with TRBD2. Trimming at V came to 7 bases and at J to 1 base, leaving 4 bases not matched to a gene. This CDR3 contains 13 residues. Germline V lookup: CDR1 MNHEY, CDR2 SVGAGI. CDR3 bases: TGTGCCAGCAAAATGGGGGGGTCCTACGAGCAGTACTTC. Translating gives CASKMGGSYEQYF.

This clone was detected only a few times. The chain carries TRBV4-1 and TRBJ2-7; maybe TRBD2 (6 bases). Trimming shortened V by 1 base and J by 0 bases, and 13 bases separated the two germline ends. The length of the CDR3 is 16 residues. Germline lookup yields CDR1 MGHRA and CDR2 YSYEKL. The CDR3 bases are TGCGCCAGCAGCCAAGGGGACTTAAAAAGCTCCTACGAGCAGTACTTC. Translation gives CASSQGDLKSSYEQYF.

The rearrangement links TRBV28 to TRBJ2-2; unclear D gene. Trimming pared 4 bases from V and 3 bases from J, leaving 6 bases between. The CDR3 consists of 13 residues. Germline CDR1 and CDR2: MDHEN and SYDVKM. DNA for the CDR3: TGTGCCAGCAGTTACTCATACACCGGGGAGCTGTTTTTT. Translated, it gives CASSYSYTGELFF.

The J gene is TRBJ2-4, the V gene TRBV2, with 10 positions matching TRBD1. With 6 bases clipped from V and 9 bases from J, the junction kept 8 bases outside the gene matches. The germline V gene has CDR1 SNHLY and CDR2 FYNNEI. This CDR3 has 14 residues. CDR3 region: CASRETGGLVIQYF. CDR3 DNA: TGTGCCAGCAGAGAGACAGGGGGCCTTGTCATTCAGTACTTC.

The chain carries TRBV6-6 and TRBJ1-2, with 9 bases that match TRBD1. Trimming took 7 bases from V and 4 from J; bases not matched to a gene: 13. Per germline, CDR1 MNHNY and CDR2 SVGAGI (reference sequence). The CDR3 extends over 16 amino acids. The DNA of the CDR3 is TGTGCCAGCACCTCGTTAGTGGGACAGGGAAGCTATGGCTACACCTTC. This translates into CASTSLVGQGSYGYTF.

The chain carries TRBV2 and TRBJ2-1; D not resolved. V lost 9 bases and J 0 bases, leaving 9 bases between the germline ends. Germline lookup yields CDR1 SNHLY and CDR2 FYNNEI. The CDR3 spans 13 residues. The CDR3, as DNA: TGTGCCAGTCGATCAGGCTCCTACAATGAGCAGTTCTTC. It translates to CASRSGSYNEQFF.

The chain has TRBV28 and TRBJ2-5, with TRBD1 matching over 9 bases. Trimming cost V 6 bases and J 5 bases; bases outside gene matches: 10. Germline CDR1 and CDR2: MDHEN and SYDVKM. This CDR3 is 15 amino acids long. The CDR3 sequence is CASRNPGTGTETQYF. CDR3 DNA: TGTGCCAGCAGGAACCCCGGGACAGGGACGGAGACCCAGTACTTC.

The chain couples TRBV6-5 to TRBJ2-2; possibly TRBD2 for D (5 bases). Per the germline V gene, CDR1 is MNHEY and CDR2 is SVGAGI. Trimming stripped 6 bases from V and 6 bases from J, with 11 bases between. This CDR3 is built from 13 residues. CDR3: CASSPGRAGELFF. CDR3 in DNA: TGTGCCAGCAGCCCCGGGCGGGCCGGGGAGCTGTTTTTT.

This clone has only one observation. The V call is TRBV10-1, the J call TRBJ2-1; 10 bases are a match to TRBD2. The CDR3 spans 17 residues. Germline V gene data show CDR1 as WNHNN and CDR2 as SYGVQD (reference sequence). The V gene end was trimmed by 3 bases and the J gene end by 4 bases; junction bases not matched to a gene: 9. CDR3 sequence: CASSDTLAGDFYNEQFF. In DNA, the CDR3 is TGCGCCAGCAGTGATACGCTAGCGGGAGATTTTTACAATGAGCAGTTCTTC.

This clone was detected once. This chain joins TRBV28 and TRBJ1-2; D gene uncertain. V dropped 4 bases and J dropped 4 bases, with 13 bases sitting between them. In germline, CDR1 is MDHEN, CDR2 SYDVKM. The CDR3 is made up of 14 amino acids. CDR3 nucleotide sequence: TGTGCCAGCAGTTCCGGGGTGGGAGGCTATGGCTACACCTTC. The encoded protein is CASSSGVGGYGYTF.